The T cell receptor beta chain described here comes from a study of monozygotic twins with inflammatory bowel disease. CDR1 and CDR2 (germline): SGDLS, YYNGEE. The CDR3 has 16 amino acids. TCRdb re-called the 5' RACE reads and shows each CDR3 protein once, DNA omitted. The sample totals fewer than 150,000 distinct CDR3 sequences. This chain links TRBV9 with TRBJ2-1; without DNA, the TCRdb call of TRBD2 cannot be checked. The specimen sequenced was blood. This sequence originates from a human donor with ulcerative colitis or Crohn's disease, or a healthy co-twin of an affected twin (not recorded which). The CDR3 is CASSAGTSGTYNEQFF.